The clone carrying this TCR beta chain was seen more than once but under ten times. Its specificity is unknown. The entry originates in a study of type 1 regulatory T cells. Study in general: This in vitro CD4 product, T-allo10, is enriched for Tr1 cells and alloantigen-specific. General study points: Tr1 cells had a more restricted TCR repertoire than non-Tr1 cells.

TCRdb used MiXCR to reprocess the reads, holding one entry per CDR3 protein. The profile covers several thousand distinct CDR3 sequences, with 20% to 30% appearing a single time and about 38% taken by the ten largest. The CDR3 has 19 residues. Germline V gene sequence: CDR1 DFQATT, CDR2 SNEGSKA (reference sequence). The V gene end was trimmed by 3 bases and the J gene end by 0 bases; junction bases not matched to a gene: 15. The genes are TRBV20-1 and TRBJ1-5; TRBD1 matches 9 bases. This clonotype was sampled from a human donor in good health. The sample comprised cultured type 1 regulatory T (Tr1) cells, either the whole culture or a sorted fraction (not recorded which). The CDR3 is CSARDITGGTQYSNQPQHF. The CDR3 coding sequence is TGCAGTGCTAGGGATATAACAGGGGGCACTCAATATAGCAATCAGCCCCAGCATTTT.